The 14 T cell receptor beta chains in this list originate from one sample, sequenced in a study of blood T cell repertoires in COVID-19. Sequencing used immunoSEQ multiplex PCR; TCRdb keeps in-frame clones, though not all of them. The sample carries under 500,000 clones, approximately 90% recorded once. The sample was PBMCs or T cells enriched from blood (not recorded which). The receptors come from a woman aged 18-35 years with acute COVID-19.

This chain uses TRBV2 with TRBJ2-1, with a tentative D call TRBD2 (5 bases). Germline V gives CDR1 SNHLY, CDR2 FYNNEI. The CDR3 sequence is 15 residues long. V shed 7 bases and J shed 8 bases, with 21 bases lying between them. CDR3 loop: CASKDVGTGSDEQFF. The DNA of the CDR3 is TGTGCCAGCAAAGATGTCGGTACGGGAAGTGATGAGCAGTTCTTC.

This chain links TRBV7-9 with TRBJ1-5, with D perhaps matching TRBD1 (6 bases). The CDR3 runs to 13 residues. Germline CDR1 and CDR2: SEHNR and FQNEAQ (reference sequence). Trimming shortened V by 5 bases and J by 7 bases, and 12 bases separated the two germline ends. CDR3 sequence (DNA): TGTGCCAGCAGCCTGACAGGAGCCCAGCCCCAGCATTTT. Translation: CASSLTGAQPQHF.

CDR3 loop: CASSYSPYSGSNQPQHF. Written as DNA, the CDR3 is TGTGCCAGCAGTTACTCCCCGTATTCCGGGAGTAATCAGCCCCAGCATTTT. The chain combines TRBV6-2 or TRBV6-3 with TRBJ1-5; D is unclear. The CDR3 extends over 17 amino acids. The ends were cut back, 0 bases at V and 4 bases at J, with 16 bases in the middle. From germline, CDR1 is MNHEY and CDR2 SVGEGT.

The chain has TRBV4-3 and TRBJ2-2; perhaps TRBD2 as D (5 bases). Germline V gene sequence: CDR1 LGHNA, CDR2 YSLEER. The CDR3 covers 16 residues. Trimming stripped 4 bases from V and 4 bases from J, with 16 bases between. DNA of the CDR3: TGCGCCAGCAGCCCTGGGGTAGCTGGAGGCACCGGGGAGCTGTTTTTT. Translation: CASSPGVAGGTGELFF.

The chain combines TRBV15 with TRBJ1-6, with 7 nucleotides matching TRBD1. The length of the CDR3 is 15 residues. Per the germline V gene, CDR1 is LNHNV and CDR2 is YYDKDF (reference sequence). Losses at the gene ends were 0 bases for V and 7 bases for J; bases not matched to a gene: 3. CDR3 amino acids: CATSRDHRGNSPLHF. The CDR3 DNA is TGTGCCACCAGCAGAGACCACAGGGGCAATTCACCCCTCCACTTT.

V and J are TRBV2 and TRBJ2-1; tentative D call: TRBD2 (6 bases). In germline, CDR1 is SNHLY, CDR2 FYNNEI. The CDR3 has 14 residues. With 9 bases removed from V and 0 bases from J, the gap between germline ends came to 12 bases. CDR3 sequence: CASLADRSYNEQFF. The CDR3 nucleotides are TGTGCCAGTTTAGCGGATCGCTCCTACAATGAGCAGTTCTTC. Together with reference TRBV2 and TRBJ2-1, the CDR3 gives the full variable domain: EPEVTQTPSHQVTQMGQEVILRCVPISNHLYFYWYRQILGQKVEFLVSFYNNEISEKSEIFDDQFSVERPDGSNFTLKIRSTKLEDSAMYFCASLADRSYNEQFFGPGTRLTVL.

J is TRBJ2-7 and V is TRBV18; D may be TRBD2 (5 bases). With 2 bases removed from V and 1 base from J, the gap between germline ends came to 15 bases. This CDR3 region has 16 residues. The V gene's germline CDR1 is KGHSH and CDR2 LQKENI. CDR3: CASSPGLRMGSYEQYF. The CDR3 DNA reads as TGTGCCAGCTCACCAGGACTCCGAATGGGGTCCTACGAGCAGTACTTC.

The chain joins TRBV4-1 to TRBJ1-4, with a possible D match to TRBD1 (5 bases). Germline V gene sequence: CDR1 MGHRA, CDR2 YSYEKL. V gave up 4 bases and J gave up 0 bases, with 15 bases separating them. This CDR3 is 17 amino acids long. The CDR3 reads CASSPPRGDATNEKLFF. CDR3 nucleotides: TGCGCCAGCAGCCCCCCCCGCGGGGACGCAACTAATGAAAAACTGTTTTTT.

This sequence joins TRBV28 and TRBJ1-4; 10 nucleotides line up with TRBD1. V gave up 6 bases and J gave up 3 bases; unmatched junction bases: 13. The germline V gene has CDR1 MDHEN and CDR2 SYDVKM. This CDR3 is built from 18 residues. The CDR3 loop reads CASSPPQGQGKSNEKLFF. The CDR3 DNA sequence: TGTGCCAGCAGCCCCCCCCAGGGACAGGGGAAATCTAATGAAAAACTGTTTTTT.

J is TRBJ2-1 and V is TRBV5-4; 7 bases map to TRBD2. This CDR3 has 15 amino acids. The germline V gene has CDR1 SGHNT and CDR2 YYREEE (reference sequence). V gave up 2 bases and J gave up 1 base; unmatched junction bases: 3. CDR3 protein: CASSFDSGSYNEQFF. CDR3 nucleotides: TGTGCCAGCAGCTTCGATAGCGGGTCCTACAATGAGCAGTTCTTC.

The V gene is TRBV19, the J gene TRBJ2-7; weak D call: TRBD2 (6 bases). V was shortened by 6 bases and J by 0 bases, with 12 bases between the two germline ends. The CDR3 has 14 amino acids. The germline gives CDR1 LNHDA, CDR2 SQIVND (reference sequence). The CDR3 here is CASSSSADSYEQYF. For the CDR3, the DNA is TGTGCCAGTAGCTCTAGCGCCGACTCCTACGAGCAGTACTTC.

The V and J genes are TRBV9 and TRBJ1-2, with TRBD1 matching over 9 bases. V dropped 9 bases and J dropped 6; count of bases not matched to a gene: 9. Germline V lookup: CDR1 SGDLS, CDR2 YYNGEE. This CDR3 is 13 amino acids long. CDR3 loop: CATGTGRLDGYTF. CDR3 coding DNA: TGTGCCACAGGGACAGGGAGATTGGATGGCTACACCTTC.

This chain links TRBV7-8 with TRBJ2-3, with 8 nucleotides matching TRBD2. The trim removed 1 base at V and 5 bases at J, leaving 5 bases unmatched. Germline CDR1 and CDR2: SGHVS and FQNEAQ. There are 15 residues in the CDR3. In DNA, the CDR3 is TGTGCCAGCAGCTTAGTCGGGGGGGTGGGAGATACGCAGTATTTT. It encodes CASSLVGGVGDTQYF. The full variable domain, with the rest looked up from reference TRBV7-8 and TRBJ2-3, is GAGVSQSPRYKVAKRGQDVALRCDPISGHVSLFWYQQALGQGPEFLTYFQNEAQLDKSGLPSDRFFAERPEGSVSTLKIQRTQQEDSAVYLCASSLVGGVGDTQYFGPGTRLTVL.

The chain joins TRBV2 to TRBJ1-5, with 9 bases that match TRBD1. Germline assignment: CDR1 SNHLY and CDR2 FYNNEI. The CDR3 is 14 amino acids. The V segment lost 5 bases and the J segment 7 bases; nucleotides outside the gene matches: 6. The CDR3 loop reads CASSNTGGRQPQHF. For the CDR3, the DNA is TGTGCCAGCAGTAATACAGGGGGCAGGCAGCCCCAGCATTTT.